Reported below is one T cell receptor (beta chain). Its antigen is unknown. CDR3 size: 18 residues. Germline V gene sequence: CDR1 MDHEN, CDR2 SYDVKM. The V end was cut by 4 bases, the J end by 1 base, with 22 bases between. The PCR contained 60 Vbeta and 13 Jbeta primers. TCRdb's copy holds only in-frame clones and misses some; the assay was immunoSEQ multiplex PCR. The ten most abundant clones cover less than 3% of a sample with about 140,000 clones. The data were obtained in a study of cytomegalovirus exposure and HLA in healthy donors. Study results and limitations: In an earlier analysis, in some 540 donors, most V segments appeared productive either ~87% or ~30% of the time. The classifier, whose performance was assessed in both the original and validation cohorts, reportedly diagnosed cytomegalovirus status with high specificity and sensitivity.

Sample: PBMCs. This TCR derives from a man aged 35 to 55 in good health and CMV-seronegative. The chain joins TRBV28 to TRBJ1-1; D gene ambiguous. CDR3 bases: TGTGCCAGCAGTTCATCCCTACGCGAGGTGAGGAAGAACACTGAAGCTTTCTTT. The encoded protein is CASSSSLREVRKNTEAFF.